The TCR beta chain described here comes from a study of vaccination and CD4 T cells after COVID-19. Study at large: The post-vaccine samples came a median 72 days after dose two (range 14 to 241). Cells were stimulated with overlapping spike peptides from SARS-CoV-2, HCoV-NL63, HCoV-OC43 and HCoV-229E.

Researchers used the Oncomine TCR Beta short-read assay to sequence DNA from cultured CD4+ T cells. TCRdb recomputed calls from the PCR reads with MiXCR, one row per CDR3 protein. The data hold 3,400 or so distinct CDR3 sequences, with more than 70% observed a single time. Treatment denoted: roughly nine-day PBMC culture with coronavirus spike peptide pools or control peptides (ViraFEST assay). This clonotype is deemed large (0.1 to 1%). Its matching antigen is unknown. Trimming took off 0 bases at V and 2 bases at J, with 23 bases between the two ends. The CDR3 spans 18 residues. Germline CDR1 DFQATT, CDR2 SNEGSKA (reference sequence).

This sequence originates from a human donor who had recovered from COVID-19. What was sequenced was CD4+ T cells from blood, cultured in vitro. The chain recombines TRBV20-1 with TRBJ2-7, with D tentatively TRBD1 or TRBD2 (6 bases each). CDR3 DNA sequence: TGCAGTGCTAGAGATTATGGGGGCGGAGGGAGGTATCCCTACGAGCAGTACTTC. Translation: CSARDYGGGGRYPYEQYF.